What follows are 5 T cell receptor beta chains derived from one specimen sequenced in a study of post-analysis software for immune sequencing data. These TCRs' antigens remain unknown. Unique molecular identifiers had been added to the TCR beta cDNA libraries. TCRdb redid the calling of the PCR reads with MiXCR, one entry per CDR3 protein. Here the sample spans hundreds of thousands of distinct CDR3 sequences, 55% to 60% being singletons. Study outcomes and limitations: Four or five TRBV segments (TRBV5-6, TRBV5-1 and TRBV20-1 among them) occurred more frequently in patients than in controls.

Sequenced: blood. Receptors originate from a girl aged 2 to 10 with multiple sclerosis.

In its sample, this clonotype was seen a few times. The rearrangement joins TRBV7-2 to TRBJ1-2; 7 nucleotides align to TRBD1. Looked up from germline, CDR1 is SGHTA and CDR2 is FQGNSA. The CDR3 runs 14 residues. Losses at the gene ends were 3 bases for V and 4 bases for J; bases not matched to a gene: 5. The CDR3 nucleotides are TGTGCCAGCAGCTTTCTGACAGGGAGCTATGGCTACACCTTC. Translating it yields CASSFLTGSYGYTF.

The gene calls are TRBV7-9 and TRBJ1-2; D remains ambiguous. The CDR3 has 15 residues. Germline-derived CDR1 and CDR2 are SEHNR and FQNEAQ (reference sequence). V lost 2 bases and J lost 8, with 18 bases in between. Here the CDR3 reads CASSLRASPIKGYTF. DNA for the CDR3: TGTGCCAGCAGCTTAAGGGCATCACCGATAAAGGGCTACACCTTC.

This clonotype came up many times. J is TRBJ2-1 and V is TRBV20-1, with 9 bases matching TRBD2. With V trimmed by 1 base and J by 0 bases, 13 bases remained unmatched. The germline gives CDR1 DFQATT, CDR2 SNEGSKA (reference sequence). The CDR3 is 19 residues long. As DNA, the CDR3 is TGCAGTGCTAGAGTTTGGGAACCTAGCGGGGTAGGCTCCTACAATGAGCAGTTCTTC. Its translation is CSARVWEPSGVGSYNEQFF.

This chain joins TRBV12-3 or TRBV12-4 and TRBJ1-2, with D unresolved. The CDR3 extends over 11 amino acids. Trimming pared 8 bases from V and 7 bases from J, leaving 11 bases between. Here the CDR3 reads CASGSGSGYTF. The CDR3 DNA reads as TGTGCCAGCGGTAGCGGGAGTGGCTACACCTTC.

The gene calls are TRBV5-1 and TRBJ2-1, with 8 nucleotides matching TRBD2. The germline V gene has CDR1 SGHRS and CDR2 YFSETQ. J lost 3 bases, V lost 4 bases, and 9 bases had no gene match. The CDR3 loop spans 16 amino acids. This CDR3 is CASSVQTSEVYNEQFF. The CDR3 DNA follows: TGCGCCAGCAGCGTGCAGACTAGCGAGGTCTACAATGAGCAGTTCTTC.